This T cell receptor (beta chain) was identified during a study of OX40 agonist ivuxolimab in advanced cancers. The V end lost 4 bases, the J end lost 4 bases, and 17 bases lay between the germline ends. Per the germline V gene, CDR1 is SGHVS and CDR2 is FNYEAQ. CDR3 length equals 15 residues. As for this clone: The antigen is unknown.

Whole-study results and caveats: Relatively little clonal expansion, among the lowest observed, appeared in partial responders at 0.1-3.0 mg/kg.

Profiling relied on immunoSEQ multiplex PCR, and the TCRdb table lists in-frame clones only, not all of them. The sample contains about 19,000 clones, around 90% of which appear only once. The starting material was CD4+ or CD8+ T cells sorted from blood, obtained in a trial of the OX40 agonist ivuxolimab. The TCR originated in an adult with an advanced solid tumor such as melanoma, head and neck, liver or kidney cancer. The rearrangement joins TRBV7-6 to TRBJ2-7; D possibly matches TRBD1 or TRBD2 (7 bases each). The CDR3 region has the DNA TGTGCCAGCAGCTCAGGGGGGGGACCGGGGTACGAGCAGTACTTC. Translating it yields CASSSGGGPGYEQYF.